This T cell receptor (beta chain) was identified in a study of blood T cells in healthy people across ages. Findings and limits, study-wide: A strong correlation was found between TCR beta diversity and the percentage of naive T cells.

V lost 9 bases, J lost 4 bases, and 16 bases lay in between. The CDR3 runs to 14 residues. Germline loops: CDR1 SEHNR, CDR2 FQNEAQ (reference sequence). With regard to this clonotype: Its antigen is undetermined.

A second roughly 6 to 11 cycle PCR used barcoded and J-beta primers. In TCRdb, the 5' RACE reads were re-called with MiXCR into one record per CDR3 protein. The data hold around 1,500,000 distinct CDR3 sequences, with about 43% observed a single time. Source material: blood. The chain couples TRBV7-9 to TRBJ2-1; D gene ambiguous. The source is a woman in her late teens or twenties in good health. CDR3 nucleotides: TGTGCCAGTTATAAAGACTCCCAGTACAATGAGCAGTTCTTC. As protein: CASYKDSQYNEQFF. The variable domain in full, completed from reference TRBV7-9 and TRBJ2-1, reads DTGVSQNPRHKITKRGQNVTFRCDPISEHNRLYWYRQTLGQGPEFLTYFQNEAQLEKSRLLSDRFSAERPKGSFSTLEIQRTEQGDSAMYLCASYKDSQYNEQFFGPGTRLTVL.